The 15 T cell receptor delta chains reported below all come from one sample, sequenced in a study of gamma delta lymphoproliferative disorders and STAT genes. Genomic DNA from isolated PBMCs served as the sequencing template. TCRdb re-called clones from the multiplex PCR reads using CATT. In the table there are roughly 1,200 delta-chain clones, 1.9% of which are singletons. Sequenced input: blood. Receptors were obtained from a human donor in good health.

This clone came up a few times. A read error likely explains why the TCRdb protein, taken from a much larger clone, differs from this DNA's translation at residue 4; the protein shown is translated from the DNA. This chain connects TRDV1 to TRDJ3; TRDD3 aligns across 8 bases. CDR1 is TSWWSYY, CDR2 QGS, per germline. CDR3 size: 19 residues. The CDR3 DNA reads TGTGCTCTTTGGGAACTGGGGGTCATAAATCCCTGGGACACCCGACAGATGTTTTTC. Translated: CALWELGVINPWDTRQMFF.

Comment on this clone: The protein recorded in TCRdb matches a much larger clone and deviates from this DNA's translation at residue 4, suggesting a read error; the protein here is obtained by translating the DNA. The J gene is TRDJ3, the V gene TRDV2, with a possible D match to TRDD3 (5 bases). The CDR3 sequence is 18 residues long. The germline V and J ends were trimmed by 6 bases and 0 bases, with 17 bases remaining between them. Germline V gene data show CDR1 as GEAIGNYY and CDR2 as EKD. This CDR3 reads CACSSVGVSSWDTRQMFF. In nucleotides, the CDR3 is TGTGCCTGTTCATCGGTTGGGGTAAGCTCCTGGGACACCCGACAGATGTTTTTC.

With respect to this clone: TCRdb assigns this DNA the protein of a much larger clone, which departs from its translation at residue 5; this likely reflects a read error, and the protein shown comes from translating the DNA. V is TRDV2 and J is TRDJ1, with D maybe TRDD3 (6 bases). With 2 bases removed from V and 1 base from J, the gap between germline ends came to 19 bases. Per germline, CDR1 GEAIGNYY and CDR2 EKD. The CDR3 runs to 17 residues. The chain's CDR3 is CACDIVGGPGGTDKLIF. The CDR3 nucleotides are TGTGCCTGTGACATCGTCGGGGGACCCGGGGGCACCGATAAACTCATCTTT.

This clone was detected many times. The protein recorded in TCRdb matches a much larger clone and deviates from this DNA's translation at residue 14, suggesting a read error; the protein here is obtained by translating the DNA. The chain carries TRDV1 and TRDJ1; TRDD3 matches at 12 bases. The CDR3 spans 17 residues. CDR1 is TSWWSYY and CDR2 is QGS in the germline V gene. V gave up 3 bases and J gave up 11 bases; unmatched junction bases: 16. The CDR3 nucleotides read TGTGCTCTTGGGGATGACCTTCCCCTACTGGGGGATACTGAGCTCATCTTT. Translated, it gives CALGDDLPLLGDTELIF.

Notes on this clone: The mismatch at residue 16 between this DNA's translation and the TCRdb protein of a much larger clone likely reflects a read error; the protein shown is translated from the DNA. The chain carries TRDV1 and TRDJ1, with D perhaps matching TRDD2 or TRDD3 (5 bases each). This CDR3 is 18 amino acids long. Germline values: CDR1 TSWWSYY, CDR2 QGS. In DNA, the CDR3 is TGTGCTCTTGGGGAACCTTTGTATGGGGAGCCCTACACCGATAAATTCATCTTT. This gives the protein CALGEPLYGEPYTDKFIF.

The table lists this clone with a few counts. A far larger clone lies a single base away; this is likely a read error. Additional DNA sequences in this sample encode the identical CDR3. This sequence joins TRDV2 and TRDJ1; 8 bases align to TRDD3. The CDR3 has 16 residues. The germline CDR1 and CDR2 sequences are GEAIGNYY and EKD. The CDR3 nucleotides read TGTGCCTGTGACACCTTGGGGGATCGGTGGGCCGATAAACTGATCTTT. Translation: CACDTLGDRWADKLIF.

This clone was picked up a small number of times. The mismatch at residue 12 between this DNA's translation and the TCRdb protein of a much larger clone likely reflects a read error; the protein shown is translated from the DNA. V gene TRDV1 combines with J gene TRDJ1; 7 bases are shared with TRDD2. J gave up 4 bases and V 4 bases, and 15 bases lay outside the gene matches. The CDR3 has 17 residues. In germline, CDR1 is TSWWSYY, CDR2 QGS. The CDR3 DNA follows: TGTGCTCTTGGGGGAACCTTCCTCCGTTGGGGCGTCGATAAACTCATCTTT. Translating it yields CALGGTFLRWGVDKLIF.

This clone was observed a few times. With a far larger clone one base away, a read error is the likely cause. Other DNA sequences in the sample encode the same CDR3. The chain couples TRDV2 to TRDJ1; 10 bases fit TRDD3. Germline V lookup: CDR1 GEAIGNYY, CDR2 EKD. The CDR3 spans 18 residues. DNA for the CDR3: TGTGCCTGTGACACCGTCGGGGGGGATACGAAGTACACCGATAAACTTATCTTT. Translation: CACDTVGGDTKYTDKLIF.

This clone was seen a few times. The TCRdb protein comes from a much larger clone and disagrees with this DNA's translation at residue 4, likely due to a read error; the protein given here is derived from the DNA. This CDR3 reads CACNTVGLGDTLIF. The CDR3 bases are TGTGCCTGTAACACCGTGGGACTGGGGGATACACTCATCTTT. The chain recombines TRDV2 with TRDJ1; TRDD3 matches 12 bases. The CDR3 sequence is 14 residues long. The germline V gene has CDR1 GEAIGNYY and CDR2 EKD.

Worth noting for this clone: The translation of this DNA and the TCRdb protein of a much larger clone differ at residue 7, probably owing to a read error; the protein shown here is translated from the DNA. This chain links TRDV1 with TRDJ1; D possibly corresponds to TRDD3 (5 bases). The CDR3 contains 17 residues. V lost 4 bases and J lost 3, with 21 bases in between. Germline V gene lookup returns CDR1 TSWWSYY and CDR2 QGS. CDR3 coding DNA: TGTGCTCTTGGGGGAACCCTCCTCCGTTGGGGCGCCGATAAACTCATCTTT. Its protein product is CALGGTLLRWGADKLIF.

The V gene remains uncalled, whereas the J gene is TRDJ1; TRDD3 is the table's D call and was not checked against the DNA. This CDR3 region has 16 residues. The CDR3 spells CASLITGGFRMNKLIF. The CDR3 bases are TGTGCCTCCCTTATAACTGGGGGATTTCGTATGAATAAACTCATCTTT.

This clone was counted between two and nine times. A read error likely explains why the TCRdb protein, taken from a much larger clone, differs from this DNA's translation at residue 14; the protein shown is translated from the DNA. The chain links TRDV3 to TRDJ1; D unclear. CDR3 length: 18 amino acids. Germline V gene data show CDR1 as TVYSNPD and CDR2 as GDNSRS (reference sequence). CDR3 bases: TGTGCCTTTCCCGTAACCTATTCTTGGTTTGGGAACACCAATAAACTCATCTTT. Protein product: CAFPVTYSWFGNTNKLIF.

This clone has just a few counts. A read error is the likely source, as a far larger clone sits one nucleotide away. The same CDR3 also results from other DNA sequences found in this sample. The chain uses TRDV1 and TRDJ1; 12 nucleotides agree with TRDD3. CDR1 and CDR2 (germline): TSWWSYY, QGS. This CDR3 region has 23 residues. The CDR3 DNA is TGTGCTCTTGGGGTCCAATCTTCCTCTACGCGGGTCTGGGGGATACGAGGGCTAAATAAACTTATCTTT. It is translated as CALGVQSSSTRVWGIRGLNKLIF.

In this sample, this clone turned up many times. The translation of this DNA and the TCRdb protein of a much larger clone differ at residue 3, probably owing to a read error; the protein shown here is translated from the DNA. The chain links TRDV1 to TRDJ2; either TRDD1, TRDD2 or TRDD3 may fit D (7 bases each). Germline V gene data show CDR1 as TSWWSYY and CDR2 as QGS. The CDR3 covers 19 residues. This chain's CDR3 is CAPGEIAFLHVLGRAQLFF. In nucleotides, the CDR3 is TGTGCTCCTGGGGAAATAGCCTTCCTTCATGTACTGGGGAGGGCACAACTCTTCTTT.

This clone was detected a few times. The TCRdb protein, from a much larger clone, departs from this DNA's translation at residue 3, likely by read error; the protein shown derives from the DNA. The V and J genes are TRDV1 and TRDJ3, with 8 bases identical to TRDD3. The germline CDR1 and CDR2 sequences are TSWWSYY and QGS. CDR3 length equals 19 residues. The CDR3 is CAPGELGVINPWDTRQMFF. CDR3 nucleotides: TGTGCTCCTGGGGAACTGGGGGTCATAAATCCCTGGGACACCCGACAGATGTTTTTC.